This record concerns one T cell receptor (beta chain) sequence. The identical CDR3 is also encoded by other nucleotide sequences in the sample. The CDR3 loop spans 15 amino acids. The V gene end was trimmed by 1 base and the J gene end by 5 bases; junction bases not matched to a gene: 5. Germline assignment: CDR1 SGHRS and CDR2 YFSETQ. This entry belongs to a study of PD-L1 blockade in urothelial cancer. For the study at large: There were a median of around 140,000 T cells in blood samples.

Only in-frame clones appear in the TCRdb table, and some are missing; sequencing was by immunoSEQ multiplex PCR. Among over 45,000 clones, around nine tenths were seen once, and the ten largest hold roughly 8.2%. The chain links TRBV5-1 to TRBJ2-7, with 11 nucleotides matching TRBD2. The clonotype was recovered from a man aged 55 to 70 with urothelial cancer. This specimen was PBMCs, taken around atezolizumab (anti-PD-L1) treatment. CDR3 sequence reads: CASSLKLAGGNEQYF. The CDR3 nucleotides read TGCGCCAGCAGCTTGAAGCTAGCGGGGGGAAACGAGCAGTACTTC.